The 6 T cell receptor beta chains reported below all come from one sample, sequenced in a study of blood T cell repertoires in COVID-19. Method: immunoSEQ multiplex PCR; TCRdb's copy keeps in-frame clones and lacks some. Of approximately 200,000 clones in the sample, around 80% were seen once. Specimen: peripheral blood. The receptors come from a woman aged 80 or older with COVID-19, enrolled during active disease.

The rearrangement links TRBV7-8 to TRBJ1-5; D is perhaps TRBD1 (5 bases). CDR1 and CDR2 (germline): SGHVS, FQNEAQ. Trimming removed 1 base from V and 12 bases from J, with 7 bases in between. The CDR3 loop spans 11 amino acids. CDR3 in amino acids: CASSLGGVQHF. The CDR3 DNA reads as TGTGCCAGCAGCTTAGGGGGGGTCCAGCATTTT.

The V call is TRBV6-5, the J call TRBJ2-3; 10 nucleotides agree with TRBD2. The CDR3 contains 16 residues. Trimming at V came to 2 bases and at J to 0 bases, leaving 2 bases not matched to a gene. CDR1 is MNHEY, CDR2 SVGAGI, per germline. The CDR3 spells CASSYRTSGSTDTQYF. CDR3 DNA sequence: TGTGCCAGCAGTTACCGGACTAGCGGAAGCACAGATACGCAGTATTTT.

The chain uses TRBV18 and TRBJ2-7, with D maybe TRBD2 (7 bases). The CDR3 contains 14 residues. Germline V lookup: CDR1 KGHSH, CDR2 LQKENI. Deletions cut 3 bases from V and 4 bases from J, with 13 bases between. CDR3 sequence reads: CASSPGGGAYEQYF. DNA of the CDR3: TGTGCCAGCTCACCGGGGGGGGGCGCTTACGAGCAGTACTTC.

This chain uses TRBV13 with TRBJ2-1; TRBD2 aligns across 10 bases. This CDR3 has 15 residues. The V and J ends lost 6 bases and 8 bases, in that order; junction bases with no gene match: 10. From germline, CDR1 is PRHDT and CDR2 FYEKMQ (reference sequence). The DNA of the CDR3 is TGTGCCAGCAGGCAGCGGGGGGGCCGACAGGATGAGCAGTTCTTC. Translated: CASRQRGGRQDEQFF.

The genes are TRBV4-2 and TRBJ1-2, with 8 bases identical to TRBD1. The CDR3 runs to 17 residues. Germline V gene lookup returns CDR1 LGHNA and CDR2 YNFKEQ. V lost 0 bases and J lost 4; bases outside the gene matches: 10. As DNA, the CDR3 is TGTGCCAGCAGCCAAGATTTACGGGACAGGAGGGGCTATGGCTACACCTTC. It is translated as CASSQDLRDRRGYGYTF.

The rearrangement uses TRBV6-1 and TRBJ2-3, with D possibly TRBD2 on 5 matching bases. Germline V gene sequence: CDR1 MNHNS, CDR2 SASEGT. CDR3 length: 16 amino acids. V lost 1 base, J lost 0 bases, and 11 bases lay in between. The CDR3: CASSEGERTSTDTQYF. CDR3 DNA sequence: TGTGCCAGCAGTGAAGGGGAGCGAACCAGCACAGATACGCAGTATTTT.